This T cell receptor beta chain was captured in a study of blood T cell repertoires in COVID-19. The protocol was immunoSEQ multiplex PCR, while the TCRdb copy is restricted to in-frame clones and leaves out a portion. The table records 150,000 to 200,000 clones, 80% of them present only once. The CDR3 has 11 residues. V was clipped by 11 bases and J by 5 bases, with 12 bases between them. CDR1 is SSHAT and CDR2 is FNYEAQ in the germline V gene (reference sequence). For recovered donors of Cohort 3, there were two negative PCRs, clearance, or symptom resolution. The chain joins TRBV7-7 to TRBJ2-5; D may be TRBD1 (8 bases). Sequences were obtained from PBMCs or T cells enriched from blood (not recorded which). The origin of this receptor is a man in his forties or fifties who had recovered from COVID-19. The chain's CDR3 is CAYRGGETQYF. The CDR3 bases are TGTGCCTACAGGGGGGGGGAGACCCAGTACTTC.